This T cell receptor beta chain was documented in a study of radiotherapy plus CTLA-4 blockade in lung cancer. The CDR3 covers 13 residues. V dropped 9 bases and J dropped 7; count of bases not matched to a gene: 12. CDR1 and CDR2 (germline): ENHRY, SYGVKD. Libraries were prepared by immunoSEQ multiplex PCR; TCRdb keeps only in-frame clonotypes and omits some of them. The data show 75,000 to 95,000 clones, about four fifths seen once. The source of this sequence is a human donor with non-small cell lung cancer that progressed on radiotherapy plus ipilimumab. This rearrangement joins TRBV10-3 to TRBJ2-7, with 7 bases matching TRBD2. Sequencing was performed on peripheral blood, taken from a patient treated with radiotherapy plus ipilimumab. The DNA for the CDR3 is TGTGCCATGAGCCGGGACTACACCGAGGAGCAGTACTTC. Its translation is CAMSRDYTEEQYF.